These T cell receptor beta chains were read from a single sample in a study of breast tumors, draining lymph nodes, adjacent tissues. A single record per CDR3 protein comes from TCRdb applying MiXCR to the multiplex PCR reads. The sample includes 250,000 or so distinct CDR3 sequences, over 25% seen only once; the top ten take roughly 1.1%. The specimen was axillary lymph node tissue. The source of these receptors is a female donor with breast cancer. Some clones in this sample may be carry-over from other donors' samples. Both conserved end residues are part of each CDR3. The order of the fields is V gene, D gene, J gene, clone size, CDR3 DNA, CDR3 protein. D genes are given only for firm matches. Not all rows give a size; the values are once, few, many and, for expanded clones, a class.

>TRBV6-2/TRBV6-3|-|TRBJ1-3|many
TGTGCCAGCAGTTACCCTTGTTTT
CASSYPCF
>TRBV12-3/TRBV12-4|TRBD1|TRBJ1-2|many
TGTGCCAGCAGCACAACAGGGGGCGTTGGCTACACCTTC
CASSTTGGVGYTF
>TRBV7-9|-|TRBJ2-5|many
TGTGCCAGCAGCACCCCCGTTGAAGGTCAAGAGACCCAGTACTTC
CASSTPVEGQETQYF
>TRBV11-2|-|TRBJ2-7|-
TGTGCCAGCAGCTTAGTTTCCAGCTCCGAGCAGTACTTC
CASSLVSSSEQYF
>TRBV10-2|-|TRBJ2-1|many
TGCGCCAGCAGTGTTAGGGGGAATGAGCAGTTCTTC
CASSVRGNEQFF
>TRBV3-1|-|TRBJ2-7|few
TGTGCCAGCAGCCCCTCGGCAGAGGCCCGGCAGTACTTC
CASSPSAEARQYF
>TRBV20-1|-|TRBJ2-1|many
TGCAGTGCCCAGGAGCGGGCCTCCTACAATGAGCAGTTCTTC
CSAQERASYNEQFF
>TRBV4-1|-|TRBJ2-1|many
TGCGCCAGCAGCCGACTATTAGTGGGGATTGTTCACAATGAGCAGTTCTTC
CASSRLLVGIVHNEQFF
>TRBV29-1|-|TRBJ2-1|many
TGCAGCGGCCGACAGGGAGGAGGGTTCGCCTACAATGAGCAGTTCTTC
CSGRQGGGFAYNEQFF
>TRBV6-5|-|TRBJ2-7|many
TGTGCCAGCAGTTACTCGTACAGGTCCGACGAGCAGTACTTC
CASSYSYRSDEQYF
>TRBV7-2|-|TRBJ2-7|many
TGTGCCAGCAGCTTAGGTGGACAGATCTACGAGCAGTACTTC
CASSLGGQIYEQYF
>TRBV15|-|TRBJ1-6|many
TGTGCCACCAGCAGAGATGTTCGGACCTTCGCTGATAATTCACCCCTCCACTTT
CATSRDVRTFADNSPLHF
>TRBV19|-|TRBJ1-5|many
TGTGCCAGTTGGGACGGCTTTCTCAATCAGCCCCAGCATTTT
CASWDGFLNQPQHF
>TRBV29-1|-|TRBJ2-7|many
TGCAGCGTAGGGGACTACGAGCAGTACTTC
CSVGDYEQYF
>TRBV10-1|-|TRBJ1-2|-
TGCGCCAGCAGTGCGGGACGGACCCTCTCTGGAAACACCTTC
CASSAGRTLSGNTF
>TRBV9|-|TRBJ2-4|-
TGTGCCAGCAGCGTAGATGTAGTGGAAAACATTCAGTCCTTC
CASSVDVVENIQSF
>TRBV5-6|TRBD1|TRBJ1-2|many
TGTGCCAGCAGTAGGGGACAGGGCTCTGGCTACACCTTC
CASSRGQGSGYTF
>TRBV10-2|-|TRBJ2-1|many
TGCGCCAGCAGTGAGGGTTGGAATGAGCAGTTCTTC
CASSEGWNEQFF
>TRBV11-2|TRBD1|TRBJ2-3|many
TGTGCCAGCAGCTTAGAACAGGGGGATACGCAGTATTTT
CASSLEQGDTQYF
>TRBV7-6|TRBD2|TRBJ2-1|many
TGTGCCAGCAGCTCAAGCCCCTACGGGAGGGACAATGAGCAGTTCTTC
CASSSSPYGRDNEQFF
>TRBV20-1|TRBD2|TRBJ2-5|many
TGCAGTGCTATTTTAGCGGGAGAGACCCAGTACTTC
CSAILAGETQYF
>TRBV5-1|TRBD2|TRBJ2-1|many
TGCGCCAGCAGCTTGGCTGCGGCGCGGGAGGTCATGAATGAGCAGTTCTTC
CASSLAAAREVMNEQFF
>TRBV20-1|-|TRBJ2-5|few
TGCAGTGCTAGCCAGGACAACCAAGAGACCCAGTACTTC
CSASQDNQETQYF
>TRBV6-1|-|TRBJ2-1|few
TGTGCCAGCAGTGAAGCCTGGGGCTCCTACAATGAGCAGTTCTTC
CASSEAWGSYNEQFF
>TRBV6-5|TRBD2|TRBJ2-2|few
TGTGCCAGCAATAAACTAGCGGGAGCTAACACCGGGGAGCTGTTTTTT
CASNKLAGANTGELFF
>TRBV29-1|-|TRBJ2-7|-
TGCAGCTCACCTAACAAGGGGGGGCAAAGCGAGCAGTACTTC
CSSPNKGGQSEQYF
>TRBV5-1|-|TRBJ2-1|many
TGCGCCAGCAGCTTTTTTGGGCATCTGAGCTCCTACAATGAGCAGTTCTTC
CASSFFGHLSSYNEQFF
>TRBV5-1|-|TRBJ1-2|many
TGCGCCAGCAGCTTGGTCTCAGGTGACTATGGCTACACCTTC
CASSLVSGDYGYTF
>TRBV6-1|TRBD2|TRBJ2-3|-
TGTGCCAGCAGTGTCCTTGTAAGCGGGATTTGGACAGATACGCAGTATTTT
CASSVLVSGIWTDTQYF
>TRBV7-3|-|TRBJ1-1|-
TGTGCCAGCAGCTTGGGAGGACCTGAAGCTTTCTTT
CASSLGGPEAFF
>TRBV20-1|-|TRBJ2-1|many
TGCAGTGCTAGAGATTTCATGCGGAACCGGGATGAGCAGTTCTTC
CSARDFMRNRDEQFF
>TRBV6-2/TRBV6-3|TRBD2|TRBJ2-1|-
TGTGCCAGCAGTTACTCGCGACTAGCGTCTTTGGATGAGCAGTTCTTC
CASSYSRLASLDEQFF
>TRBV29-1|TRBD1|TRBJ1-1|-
TGCAGCGTCCGGGACAGGGGTTTGTACACTGAAGCTTTCTTT
CSVRDRGLYTEAFF
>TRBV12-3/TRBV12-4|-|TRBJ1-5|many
TGTGCCACCGGGGACATTGGAGGGGGGCCCCAGCATTTT
CATGDIGGGPQHF
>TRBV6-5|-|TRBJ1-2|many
TGTGCCAGCAGTCACTCCGAGTTAAACTATGGCTACACCTTC
CASSHSELNYGYTF
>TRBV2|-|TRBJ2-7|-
TGTGCCAGCAGTGATACAGCACACTACGAGCAGTACTTC
CASSDTAHYEQYF
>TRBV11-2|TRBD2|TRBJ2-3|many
TGTGCCAGCAGCTTAGGACTAGCGGGAGATACGCAGTATTTT
CASSLGLAGDTQYF
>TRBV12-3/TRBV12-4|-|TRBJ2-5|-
TGTGCCAGCAGTTTACCCAGGGCCACCGGCCAAGAGACCCAGTACTTC
CASSLPRATGQETQYF
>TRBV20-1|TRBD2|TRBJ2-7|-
TGCAGTGCTAGATCAGGACGGGGGGAATACGGGCAGTACTTC
CSARSGRGEYGQYF
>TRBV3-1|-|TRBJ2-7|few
TGTGCCAGCAGCCAAGGGGGCCTCAAAGAGCAGTACTTC
CASSQGGLKEQYF
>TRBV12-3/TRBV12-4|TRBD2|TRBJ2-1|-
TGTGCCAGCAGAGAGTCGGGGGGGGGTTACAATGAGCAGTTCTTC
CASRESGGGYNEQFF
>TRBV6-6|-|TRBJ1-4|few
TGTGCCAGCAGTTACGGGATATCGGGGGGGGCTGGGGATGAAAAACTGTTTTTT
CASSYGISGGAGDEKLFF
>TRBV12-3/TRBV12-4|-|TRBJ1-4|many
TGTGCCAGCAGTGCAACAGGCCACTCTAATGAAAAACTGTTTTTT
CASSATGHSNEKLFF
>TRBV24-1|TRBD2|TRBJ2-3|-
TGTGCCACCAGTGACTACCTAGCGGGAGATACGCAGTATTTT
CATSDYLAGDTQYF
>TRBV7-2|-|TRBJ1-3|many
TGTGCCAGCAGCCCCCAGGGCCTTGGAAACACCATATATTTT
CASSPQGLGNTIYF
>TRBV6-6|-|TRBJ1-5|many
TGTGCCAGCACCCTAGGGGTGGACCCGAATCAGCCCCAGCATTTT
CASTLGVDPNQPQHF
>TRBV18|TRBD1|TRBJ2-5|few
TGTGCCAGCTCACCCACGGGACAGGCCCAAGAGACCCAGTACTTC
CASSPTGQAQETQYF
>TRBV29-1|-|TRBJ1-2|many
TGCAGCGTCGCTGAACGTGGCCCAAACCCCTATGGCTACACCTTC
CSVAERGPNPYGYTF
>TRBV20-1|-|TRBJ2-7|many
TGCAGTGCTGCCCGGGACACTAAATACGAGCAGTACTTC
CSAARDTKYEQYF
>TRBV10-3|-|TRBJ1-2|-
TGTGCCATCAGTGAGAGGCAGGGCTCTGGAAACACCTTC
CAISERQGSGNTF
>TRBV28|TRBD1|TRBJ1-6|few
TGTGCCAGCACCGGTACACAGGGGTATAATTCACCCCTCCACTTT
CASTGTQGYNSPLHF
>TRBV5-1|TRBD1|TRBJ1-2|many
TGCGCCAGCAGCTTCGATTCAGGGGGTGGCTATGGCTACACCTTC
CASSFDSGGGYGYTF
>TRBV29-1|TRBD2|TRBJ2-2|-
TGCAGCTTAACTCAGCGGGATTCCGGGGAGCTGTTTTTT
CSLTQRDSGELFF
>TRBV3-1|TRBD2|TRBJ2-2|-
TGTGCCAGCAGCTATGTAGCGGGAGCGGGCACCGGGGAGCTGTTTTTT
CASSYVAGAGTGELFF
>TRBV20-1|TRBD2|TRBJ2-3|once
TGCAGTGCTAGCCCCCTGCCCGGGACTAGCGGGAGGGCTGGAGATACGCAGTATTTT
CSASPLPGTSGRAGDTQYF